This section outlines one T cell receptor (beta chain) sequence together with its context. Its specificity is not known. CDR3 size: 18 residues. Germline-derived CDR1 and CDR2 are SGHRS and YFSETQ. Unmatched junction bases numbered 17, after V lost 4 bases and J lost 4 bases. This sample was included in a study of shared clonotypes between healthy human individuals. Whole-study findings and limits: Inspection by rarefaction showed sorted-subset sequencing to be incomplete despite large depth. Across subsets, estimated richness was generally greater for naive than for memory populations.

Every subset's genomic DNA went evenly onto several immunoSEQ plates. Profiled with immunoSEQ multiplex PCR; TCRdb holds only in-frame clones, not every one. The sample shows 2 million to 3 million clones, 80% to 95% of them seen only once. The authors divided CD4+ cells into CD45RA+ naive and CD45RA-negative memory subsets. The receptor comes from a man aged 18 to 29 in good health. Some clones in this sample may be carry-over from other donors' samples. This rearrangement joins TRBV5-1 to TRBJ2-1; 7 nucleotides match TRBD2. What was sequenced was naive CD4+ T cells from PBMCs. The subset: CD45RA+ positively selected. CDR3 loop: CASSPTLITSARYNEQFF. As DNA, the CDR3 is TGCGCCAGCAGCCCGACCTTAATCACTAGCGCCAGATACAATGAGCAGTTCTTC.